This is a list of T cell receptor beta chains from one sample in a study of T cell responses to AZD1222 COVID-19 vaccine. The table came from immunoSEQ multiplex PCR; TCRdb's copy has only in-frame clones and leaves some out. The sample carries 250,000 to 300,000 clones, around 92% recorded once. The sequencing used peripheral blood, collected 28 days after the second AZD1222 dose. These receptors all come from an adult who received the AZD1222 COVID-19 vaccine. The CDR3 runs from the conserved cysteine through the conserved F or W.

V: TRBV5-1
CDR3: CASSFGQTGELFF

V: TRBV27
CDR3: CASSPVRTEHYGYTF

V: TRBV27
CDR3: CASRRASGNRYEQYF

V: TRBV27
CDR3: CASSVGPSVGKLFF

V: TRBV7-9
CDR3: CASSLSSYYGYTF

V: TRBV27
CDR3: CAGTSGRGGYGYTF

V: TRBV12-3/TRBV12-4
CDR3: CASSLVQETQYF

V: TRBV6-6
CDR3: CASRGQPNQPQHF

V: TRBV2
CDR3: CASRLDSYEQYF

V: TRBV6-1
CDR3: CASSEGGFNSPLHF

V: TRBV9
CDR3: CASSKLGQGDPYGYTF

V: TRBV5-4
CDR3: CASSKDRLNTEAFF

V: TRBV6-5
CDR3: CASTQGQGLANEQFF

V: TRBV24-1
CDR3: CATSDPGRGNEKLFF

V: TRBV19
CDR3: CASSITANTEAFF

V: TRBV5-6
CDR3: CASSLTGDYGYTF

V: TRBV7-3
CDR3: CASRSGTGSYNEQFF

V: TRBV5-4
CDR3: CASSLGGNEQFF

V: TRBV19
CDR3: CASSISGGGTGNTIYF

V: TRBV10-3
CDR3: CAISEPGQGMNTEAFF

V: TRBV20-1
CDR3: CSASDVDQPQHF

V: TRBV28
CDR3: CASSPVLAGSYDTQYF

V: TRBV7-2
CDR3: CASSLEGSAYEQYF

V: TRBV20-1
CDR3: CSARPGAFF

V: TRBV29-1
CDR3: CSAGEDPRIPNGEAFF

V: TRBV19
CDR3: CASRTGTLNNSPLHF

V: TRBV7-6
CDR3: CASSLAPSTDTQYF

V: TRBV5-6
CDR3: CASSALGYEQYF

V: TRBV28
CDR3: CASSTLNSGNTIYF

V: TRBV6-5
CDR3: CASTRGRSSGNTIYF

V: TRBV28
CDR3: CASDGTGGVGNQPQHF

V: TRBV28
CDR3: CASSASDYNEQFF